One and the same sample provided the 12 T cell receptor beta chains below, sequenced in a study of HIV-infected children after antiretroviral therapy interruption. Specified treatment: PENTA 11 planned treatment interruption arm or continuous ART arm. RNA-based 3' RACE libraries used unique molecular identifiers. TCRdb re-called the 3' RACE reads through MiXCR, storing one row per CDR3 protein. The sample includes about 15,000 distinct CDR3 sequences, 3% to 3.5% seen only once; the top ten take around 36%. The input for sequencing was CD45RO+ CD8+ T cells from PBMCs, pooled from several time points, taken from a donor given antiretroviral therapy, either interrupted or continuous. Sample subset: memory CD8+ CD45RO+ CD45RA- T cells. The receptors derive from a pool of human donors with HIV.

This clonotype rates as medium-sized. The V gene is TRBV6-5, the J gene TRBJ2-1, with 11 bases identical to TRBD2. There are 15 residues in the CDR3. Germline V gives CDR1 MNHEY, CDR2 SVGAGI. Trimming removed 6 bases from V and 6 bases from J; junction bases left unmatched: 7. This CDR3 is CASRLSGGAGNEQFF. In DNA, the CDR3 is TGTGCCAGCAGACTTAGCGGGGGGGCAGGCAATGAGCAGTTCTTC.

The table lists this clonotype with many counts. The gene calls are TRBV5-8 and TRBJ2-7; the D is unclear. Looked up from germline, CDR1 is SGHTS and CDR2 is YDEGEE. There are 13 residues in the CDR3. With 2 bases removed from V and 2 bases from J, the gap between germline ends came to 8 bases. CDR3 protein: CASSLDITYEQYF. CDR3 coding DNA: TGTGCCAGCAGCTTAGACATTACCTACGAGCAGTACTTC.

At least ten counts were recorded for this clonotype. The CDR3 here is CAFGVSSYEQYF. The CDR3 nucleotides read TGTGCCTTTGGCGTCAGCTCCTACGAGCAGTACTTC. The chain has TRBV5-4 and TRBJ2-7; D is undetermined. Trimming removed 10 bases from V and 0 bases from J, with 11 bases in between. This CDR3 has 12 residues. CDR1 is SGHNT, CDR2 YYREEE, per germline (reference sequence).

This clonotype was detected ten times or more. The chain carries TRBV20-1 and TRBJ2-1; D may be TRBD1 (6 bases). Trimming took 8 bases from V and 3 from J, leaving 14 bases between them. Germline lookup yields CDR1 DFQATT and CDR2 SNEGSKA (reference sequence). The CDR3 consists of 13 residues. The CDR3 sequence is CSSGQRLYNEQFF. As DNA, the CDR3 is TGCAGTTCCGGACAGAGGCTCTACAATGAGCAGTTCTTC.

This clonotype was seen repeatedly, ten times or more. CDR3 sequence: CASSRYRAAHGQETQYF. Written as DNA, the CDR3 is TGTGCCAGCAGCAGATACAGGGCAGCCCACGGACAAGAGACCCAGTACTTC. V and J are TRBV13 and TRBJ2-5; possibly TRBD1 for D (6 bases). The germline V gene has CDR1 PRHDT and CDR2 FYEKMQ (reference sequence). The ends were cut back, 5 bases at V and 2 bases at J, with 21 bases in the middle. This CDR3 is built from 17 residues.

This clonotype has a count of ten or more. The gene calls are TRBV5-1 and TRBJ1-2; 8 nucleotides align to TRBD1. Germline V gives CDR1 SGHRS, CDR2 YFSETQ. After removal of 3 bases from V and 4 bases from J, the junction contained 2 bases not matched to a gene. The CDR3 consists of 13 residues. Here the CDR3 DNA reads TGCGCCAGCAGCTGGGGGACAGGCTATGGCTACACCTTC. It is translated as CASSWGTGYGYTF.

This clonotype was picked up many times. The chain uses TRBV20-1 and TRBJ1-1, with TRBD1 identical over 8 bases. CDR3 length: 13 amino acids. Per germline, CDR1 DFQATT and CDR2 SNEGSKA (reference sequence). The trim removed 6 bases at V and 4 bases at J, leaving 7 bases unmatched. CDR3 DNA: TGCAGTGCGCGGACAGGGCGGGGCACTGAAGCTTTCTTT. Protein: CSARTGRGTEAFF.

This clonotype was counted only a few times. The CDR3 reads CSARDFGLGDQETQYF. The CDR3 DNA reads TGCAGTGCTAGAGACTTCGGACTAGGAGACCAAGAGACCCAGTACTTC. The gene calls are TRBV20-1 and TRBJ2-5; 7 bases match TRBD2. This CDR3 is 16 amino acids long. Unmatched junction bases numbered 7, after V lost 0 bases and J lost 0 bases. Per the germline V gene, CDR1 is DFQATT and CDR2 is SNEGSKA (reference sequence).

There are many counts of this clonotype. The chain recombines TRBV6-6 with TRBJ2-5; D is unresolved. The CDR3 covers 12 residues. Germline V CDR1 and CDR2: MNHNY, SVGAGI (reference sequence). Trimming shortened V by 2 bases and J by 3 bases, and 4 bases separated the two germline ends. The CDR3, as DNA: TGTGCCAGCAGTTACGGGGAAGAGACCCAGTACTTC. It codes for CASSYGEETQYF.

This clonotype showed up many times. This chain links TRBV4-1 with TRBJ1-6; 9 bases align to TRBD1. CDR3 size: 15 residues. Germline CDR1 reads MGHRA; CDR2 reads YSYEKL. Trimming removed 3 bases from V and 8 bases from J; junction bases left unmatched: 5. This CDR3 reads CASSHRTGDDSPLHF. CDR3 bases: TGCGCCAGCAGCCACCGGACAGGGGACGATTCACCCCTCCACTTT.

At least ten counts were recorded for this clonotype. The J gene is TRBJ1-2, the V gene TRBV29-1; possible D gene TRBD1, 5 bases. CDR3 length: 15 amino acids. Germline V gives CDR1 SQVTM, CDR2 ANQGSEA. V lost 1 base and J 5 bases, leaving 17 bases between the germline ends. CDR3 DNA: TGCAGCGTTGAAGGTCCACCGGGGGGACGGTATGGCTACACCTTC. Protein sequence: CSVEGPPGGRYGYTF.

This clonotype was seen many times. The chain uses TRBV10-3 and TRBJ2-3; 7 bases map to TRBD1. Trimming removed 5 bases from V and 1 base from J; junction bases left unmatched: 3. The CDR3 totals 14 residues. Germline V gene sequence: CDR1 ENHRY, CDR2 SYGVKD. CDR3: CAISTGDGTDTQYF. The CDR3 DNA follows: TGTGCCATCAGTACAGGGGATGGCACAGATACGCAGTATTTT.